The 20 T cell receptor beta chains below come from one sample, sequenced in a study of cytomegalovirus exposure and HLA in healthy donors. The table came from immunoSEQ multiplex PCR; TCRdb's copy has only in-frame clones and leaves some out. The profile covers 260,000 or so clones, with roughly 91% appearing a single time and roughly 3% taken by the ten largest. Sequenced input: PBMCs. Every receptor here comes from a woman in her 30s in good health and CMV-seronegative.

CDR3 in amino acids: CASSLSHQPQHF. The CDR3 region has the DNA TGTGCCAGCAGTTTAAGCCATCAGCCCCAGCATTTT. The chain recombines TRBV28 with TRBJ1-5, with no clear D. Germline V gene sequence: CDR1 MDHEN, CDR2 SYDVKM. This CDR3 region has 12 residues. The ends were cut back, 2 bases at V and 5 bases at J, with 4 bases in the middle.

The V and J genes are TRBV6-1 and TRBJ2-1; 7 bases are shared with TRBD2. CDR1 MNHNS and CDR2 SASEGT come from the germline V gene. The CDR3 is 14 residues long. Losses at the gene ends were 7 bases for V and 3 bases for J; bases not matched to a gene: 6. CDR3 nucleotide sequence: TGTGCCAGCACGGCCAGCGGGGTCTACAATGAGCAGTTCTTC. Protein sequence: CASTASGVYNEQFF.

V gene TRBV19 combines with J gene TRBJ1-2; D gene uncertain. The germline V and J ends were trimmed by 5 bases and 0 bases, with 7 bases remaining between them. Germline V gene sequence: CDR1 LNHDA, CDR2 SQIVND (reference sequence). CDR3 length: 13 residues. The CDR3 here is CASSYRTNYGYTF. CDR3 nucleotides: TGTGCCAGTAGTTACCGGACTAACTATGGCTACACCTTC. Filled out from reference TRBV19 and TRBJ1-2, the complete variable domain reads DGGITQSPKYLFRKEGQNVTLSCEQNLNHDAMYWYRQDPGQGLRLIYYSQIVNDFQKGDIAEGYSVSREKKESFPLTVTSAQKNPTAFYLCASSYRTNYGYTFGSGTRLTVV.

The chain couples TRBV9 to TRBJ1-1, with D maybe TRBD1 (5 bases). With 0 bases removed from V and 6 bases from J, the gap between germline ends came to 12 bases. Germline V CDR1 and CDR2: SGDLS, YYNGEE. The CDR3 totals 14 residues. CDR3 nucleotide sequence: TGTGCCAGCAGCGTAGGCCAGGGTGGCTCTGAAGCTTTCTTT. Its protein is CASSVGQGGSEAFF.

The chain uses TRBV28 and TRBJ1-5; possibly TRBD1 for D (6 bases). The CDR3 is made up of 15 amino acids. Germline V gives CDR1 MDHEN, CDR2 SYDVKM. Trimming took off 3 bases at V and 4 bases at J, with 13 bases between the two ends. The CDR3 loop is CASSFPTGLNQPQHF. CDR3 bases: TGTGCCAGCAGTTTCCCAACAGGGTTGAATCAGCCCCAGCATTTT.

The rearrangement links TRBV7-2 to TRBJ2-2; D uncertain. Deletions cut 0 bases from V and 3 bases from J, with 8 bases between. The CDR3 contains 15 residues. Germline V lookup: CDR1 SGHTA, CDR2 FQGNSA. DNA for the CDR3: TGTGCCAGCAGCTTAGCAGGGTTGGACACCGGGGAGCTGTTTTTT. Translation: CASSLAGLDTGELFF.

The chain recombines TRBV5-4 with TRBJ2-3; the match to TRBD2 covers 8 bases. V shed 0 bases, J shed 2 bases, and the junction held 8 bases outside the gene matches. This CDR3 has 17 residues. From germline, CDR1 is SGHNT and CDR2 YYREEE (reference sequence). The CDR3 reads CASSLGSTSGYTDTQYF. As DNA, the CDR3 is TGTGCCAGCAGCTTGGGCTCTACTAGCGGCTACACAGATACGCAGTATTTT.

The CDR3: CAWSSYPGGRDQPQHF. In DNA form, the CDR3 reads TGTGCCTGGAGTTCATATCCCGGGGGACGCGATCAGCCCCAGCATTTT. This rearrangement joins TRBV30 to TRBJ1-5, with D tentatively TRBD1 (5 bases). This CDR3 spans 16 amino acids. Looked up from germline, CDR1 is GTSNPN and CDR2 is SVGIG (reference sequence). The V gene lost 2 bases and the J gene lost 5 bases, with 19 bases spanning the gap.

CDR3: CASSLLGGVTDTQYF. CDR3 bases: TGTGCCAGCAGCCTCTTGGGTGGCGTGACAGATACGCAGTATTTT. This chain uses TRBV7-8 with TRBJ2-3; D is unresolved. With 5 bases removed from V and 3 bases from J, the gap between germline ends came to 15 bases. The germline V gene encodes CDR1 SGHVS and CDR2 FQNEAQ. The CDR3 is 15 amino acids.

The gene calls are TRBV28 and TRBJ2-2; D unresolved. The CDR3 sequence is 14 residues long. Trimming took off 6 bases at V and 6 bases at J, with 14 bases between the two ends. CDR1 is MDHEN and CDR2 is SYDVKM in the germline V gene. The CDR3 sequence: CASRPPRGAGELFF. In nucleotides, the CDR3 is TGTGCCAGCAGACCACCTCGAGGTGCCGGGGAGCTGTTTTTT.

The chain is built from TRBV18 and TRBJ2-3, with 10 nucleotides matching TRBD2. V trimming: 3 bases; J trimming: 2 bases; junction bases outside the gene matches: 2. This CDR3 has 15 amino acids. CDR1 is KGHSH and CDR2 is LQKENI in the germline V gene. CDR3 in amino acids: CASSPLAGATDTQYF. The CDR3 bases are TGTGCCAGCTCACCTCTAGCGGGAGCCACAGATACGCAGTATTTT.

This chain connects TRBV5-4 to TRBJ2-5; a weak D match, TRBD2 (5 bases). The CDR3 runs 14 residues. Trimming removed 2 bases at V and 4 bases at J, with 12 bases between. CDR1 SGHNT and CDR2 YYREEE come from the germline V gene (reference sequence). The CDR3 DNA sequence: TGTGCCAGCAGCTTCGGAGGTATGGCAGAGACCCAGTACTTC. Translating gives CASSFGGMAETQYF.

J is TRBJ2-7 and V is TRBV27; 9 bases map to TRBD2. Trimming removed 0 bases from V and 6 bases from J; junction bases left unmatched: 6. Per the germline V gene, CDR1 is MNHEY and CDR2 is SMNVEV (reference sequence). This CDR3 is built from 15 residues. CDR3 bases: TGTGCCAGCAGTTTATCGTGGCTAGCGGGAAGCGAGCAGTACTTC. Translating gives CASSLSWLAGSEQYF.

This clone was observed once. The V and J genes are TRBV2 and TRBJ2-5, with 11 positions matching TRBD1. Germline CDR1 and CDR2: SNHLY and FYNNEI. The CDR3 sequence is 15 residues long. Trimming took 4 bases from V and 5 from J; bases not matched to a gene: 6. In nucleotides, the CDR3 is TGTGCCAGCAGTGGGGACAGGGGGAAGGGGGAGACCCAGTACTTC. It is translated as CASSGDRGKGETQYF.

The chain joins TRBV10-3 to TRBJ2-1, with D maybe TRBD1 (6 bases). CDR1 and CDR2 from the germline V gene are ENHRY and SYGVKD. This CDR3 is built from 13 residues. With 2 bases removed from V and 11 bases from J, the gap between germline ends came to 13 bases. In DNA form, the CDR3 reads TGTGCCATCAGTGAGGGACAGCCTGAACAGCAGTTCTTC. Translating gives CAISEGQPEQQFF.

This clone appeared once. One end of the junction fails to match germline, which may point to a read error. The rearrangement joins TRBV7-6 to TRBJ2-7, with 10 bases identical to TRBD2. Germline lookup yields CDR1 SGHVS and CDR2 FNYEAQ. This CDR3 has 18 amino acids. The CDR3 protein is CASSLVVRLAGVKDEQYF. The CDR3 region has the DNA TGTGCCAGCAGTTTAGTAGTTCGTCTAGCGGGGGTAAAGGACGAGCAGTACTTC.

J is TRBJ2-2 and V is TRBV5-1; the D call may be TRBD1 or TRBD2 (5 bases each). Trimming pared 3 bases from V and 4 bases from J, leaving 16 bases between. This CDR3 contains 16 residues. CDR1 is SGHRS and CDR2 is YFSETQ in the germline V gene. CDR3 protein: CASSSHPGLRTGELFF. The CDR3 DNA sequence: TGCGCCAGCAGCTCCCATCCGGGGCTTCGCACCGGGGAGCTGTTTTTT.

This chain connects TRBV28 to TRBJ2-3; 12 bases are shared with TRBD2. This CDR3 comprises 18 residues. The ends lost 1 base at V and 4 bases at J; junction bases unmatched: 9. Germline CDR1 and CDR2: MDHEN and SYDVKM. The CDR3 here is CASSLSVSTSGSADTQYF. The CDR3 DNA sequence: TGTGCCAGCAGTTTATCCGTCTCGACTAGCGGGAGCGCAGATACGCAGTATTTT.

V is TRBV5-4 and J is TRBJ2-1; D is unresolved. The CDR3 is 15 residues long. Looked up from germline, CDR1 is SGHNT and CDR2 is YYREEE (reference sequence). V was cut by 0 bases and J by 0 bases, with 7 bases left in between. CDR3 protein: CASSLDGSSYNEQFF. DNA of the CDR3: TGTGCCAGCAGCTTGGATGGCAGCTCCTACAATGAGCAGTTCTTC.

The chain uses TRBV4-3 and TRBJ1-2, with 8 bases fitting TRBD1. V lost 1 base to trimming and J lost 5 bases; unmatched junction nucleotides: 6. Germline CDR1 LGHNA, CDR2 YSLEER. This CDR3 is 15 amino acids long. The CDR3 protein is CASSQVDRAGYGYTF. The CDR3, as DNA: TGCGCCAGCAGCCAAGTGGACAGGGCTGGATATGGCTACACCTTC.